This T cell receptor (beta chain) was documented in a study of technical replicates of blood from a handful of donors (dated by TCRdb to the late 2010s). The library was prepared using the immunoSEQ multiplex PCR assay. Held by TCRdb, this immuneACCESS table contains in-frame sequences only and omits some clones. Under half of the omission traces to an unresolved V gene where checked; the cause of the rest is unknown. For this sample the table gives about 76,000 clones, of which roughly 97% were detected only once. The ten most abundant clones make up approximately 0.2% of the sample. Based on the germline V gene, the CDR1 and CDR2 sequences are MDHEN and SYDVKM. Measured from the cysteine to the phenylalanine, the CDR3 is 14 residues long. Only the CDR3 DNA stays, 42 bases, in frame from base 1. V was cut back by 10 bases and J by 8 bases, leaving a gap of 18 bases between them. Comments on this clone: What antigen it recognizes has not been identified. No much larger clone exists at a distance of one base, and base qualities are not known.

The rearrangement combines TRBV28 with TRBJ1-6; the best D guess is TRBD1, with 6 bases matching. Sequenced sample: T cells isolated from PBMCs. This TCR derives from a human donor in good health. The DNA is as follows: TGTGCCACCCAAATAACCACAGGGTATTCACCCCTCCACTTT. This encodes CATQITTGYSPLHF.